This T cell receptor (beta chain) came from a study of cytomegalovirus exposure and HLA in healthy donors. The protocol was immunoSEQ multiplex PCR, while the TCRdb copy is restricted to in-frame clones and leaves out a portion. The sample includes tens of thousands of clones, 94% seen only once; the top ten take around 0.65%. The study's findings and limits: Subsequent analysis of the 120 or so validation repertoires found a tendency for first-cohort TCR clusters to co-occur. The study flagged about 150 TCR beta chains as cytomegalovirus-associated.

The donors belonged to the roughly 110-subject validation cohort, separate from the roughly 720-subject first cohort. Note on this clone: Its cognate antigen is unknown.

This receptor was obtained from a woman between 18 and 29 years old in good health and CMV-seronegative. Sequenced input: PBMCs.

The CDR3 spells CASSSGFAEAFF. In nucleotides, the CDR3 is TGTGCCAGTAGTTCAGGGTTTGCTGAAGCTTTCTTT. The gene calls are TRBV19 and TRBJ1-1; D perhaps matches TRBD1 (5 bases). V was cut by 5 bases and J by 6 bases, with 10 bases left in between. The CDR3 spans 12 residues. Per the germline V gene, CDR1 is LNHDA and CDR2 is SQIVND (reference sequence). The full variable domain, rest sourced from reference TRBV19 and TRBJ1-1, is DGGITQSPKYLFRKEGQNVTLSCEQNLNHDAMYWYRQDPGQGLRLIYYSQIVNDFQKGDIAEGYSVSREKKESFPLTVTSAQKNPTAFYLCASSSGFAEAFFGQGTRLTVV.